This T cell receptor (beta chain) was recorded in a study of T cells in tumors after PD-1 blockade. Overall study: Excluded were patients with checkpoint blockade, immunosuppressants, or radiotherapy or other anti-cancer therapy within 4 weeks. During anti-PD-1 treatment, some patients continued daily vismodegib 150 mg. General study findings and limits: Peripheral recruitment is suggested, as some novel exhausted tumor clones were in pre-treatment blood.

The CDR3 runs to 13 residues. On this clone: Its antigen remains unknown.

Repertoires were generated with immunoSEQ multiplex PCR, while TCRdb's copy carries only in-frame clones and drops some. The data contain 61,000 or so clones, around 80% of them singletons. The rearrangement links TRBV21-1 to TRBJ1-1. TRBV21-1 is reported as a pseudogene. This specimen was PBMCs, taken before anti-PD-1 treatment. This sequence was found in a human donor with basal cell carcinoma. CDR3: CASSPGKGSEAFF. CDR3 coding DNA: TGTGCCAGCAGCCCCGGCAAGGGGAGTGAAGCTTTCTTT.